This T cell receptor beta chain was profiled in a study of cytomegalovirus exposure and HLA in healthy donors. The ends were cut back, 8 bases at V and 2 bases at J, with 12 bases in the middle. The CDR3 has 13 residues. Germline V gene sequence: CDR1 SNHLY, CDR2 FYNNEI. The PCR made use of 60 Vbeta and 13 Jbeta primers. The method was immunoSEQ multiplex PCR; TCRdb's version includes in-frame clones alone and lacks a portion of them. This sample has 60,000 to 100,000 clones; under 80% occur once, and the top ten carry 5.5%. Sequenced sample: PBMCs. This rearrangement joins TRBV2 to TRBJ1-1, with D possibly matching TRBD1 (6 bases). This receptor was identified in a male donor in good health and CMV-seropositive. As DNA, the CDR3 is TGTGCCAGCGGGCGAGGGGGAAACACTGAAGCTTTCTTT. Translation gives CASGRGGNTEAFF.